A single sample gave rise to the 11 T cell receptor beta chains below, sequenced in a study of blood T cell repertoires in COVID-19. The table came from immunoSEQ multiplex PCR; TCRdb's copy has only in-frame clones and leaves some out. The sample holds 100,000 or so clones, around 88% seen once. Sequencing used peripheral blood. The receptors were gathered from a human donor in a cohort sampled during active COVID-19.

The chain joins TRBV6-5 to TRBJ1-2, with TRBD1 matching 8 bases. Germline V CDR1 and CDR2: MNHEY, SVGAGI. The CDR3 has 14 residues. V shed 6 bases, J shed 3 bases, and the junction held 6 bases outside the gene matches. The CDR3 region is CASRGGTGDYGYTF. CDR3 coding DNA: TGTGCCAGCAGGGGAGGGACAGGCGACTATGGCTACACCTTC.

The CDR3 reads CASSASGGYNEQFF. Written as DNA, the CDR3 is TGCGCCAGCAGCGCTAGCGGGGGATACAATGAGCAGTTCTTC. V and J are TRBV5-1 and TRBJ2-1; 10 bases map to TRBD2. The CDR3 spans 14 residues. The germline V gene encodes CDR1 SGHRS and CDR2 YFSETQ. J lost 4 bases, V lost 4 bases, and 2 bases had no gene match.

The genes are TRBV19 and TRBJ2-1, with 7 nucleotides matching TRBD1. The CDR3 has 17 residues. Germline values: CDR1 LNHDA, CDR2 SQIVND (reference sequence). The V segment lost 4 bases and the J segment 1 base; nucleotides outside the gene matches: 10. The CDR3 loop is CASSRDSDLGSYNEQFF. As DNA, the CDR3 is TGTGCCAGTAGTAGGGACAGCGACCTGGGGTCCTACAATGAGCAGTTCTTC.

The gene calls are TRBV15 and TRBJ2-5; D may be TRBD1 (5 bases). The V end was cut by 1 base, the J end by 0 bases, with 6 bases between. The CDR3 is made up of 14 amino acids. Germline CDR1 reads LNHNV; CDR2 reads YYDKDF (reference sequence). The chain's CDR3 is CATSRGQYQETQYF. In DNA, the CDR3 is TGTGCCACCAGCAGAGGACAGTACCAAGAGACCCAGTACTTC. Using reference TRBV15 and TRBJ2-5 for the parts outside the CDR3, the full variable domain is DAMVIQNPRYQVTQFGKPVTLSCSQTLNHNVMYWYQQKSSQAPKLLFHYYDKDFNNEADTPDNFQSRRPNTSFCFLDIRSPGLGDTAMYLCATSRGQYQETQYFGPGTRLLVL.

The chain couples TRBV3-1 (or the pseudogene TRBV3-2) to TRBJ2-5; 13 positions agree with TRBD2. CDR3 length: 17 amino acids. CDR1 is LGHDT and CDR2 is YNNKEL in the germline V gene (reference sequence). J gave up 0 bases and V 4 bases, and 5 bases lay outside the gene matches. Written as DNA, the CDR3 is TGTGCCAGCAGCCCGGGGACTAGCGGGACCTACCAAGAGACCCAGTACTTC. Its translation is CASSPGTSGTYQETQYF.

J is TRBJ2-3 and V is TRBV7-2, with D perhaps matching TRBD2 (6 bases). The CDR3 is 16 amino acids. In germline, CDR1 is SGHTA, CDR2 FQGNSA. V was shortened by 5 bases and J by 4 bases, with 19 bases between the two germline ends. CDR3 protein: CASSPRLTGVADTQYF. DNA of the CDR3: TGTGCCAGCAGCCCTCGACTAACGGGAGTTGCAGATACGCAGTATTTT.

This chain joins TRBV19 and TRBJ2-1, with 9 nucleotides matching TRBD1. The germline V gene has CDR1 LNHDA and CDR2 SQIVND (reference sequence). This CDR3 has 14 residues. Trimming at V came to 5 bases and at J to 7 bases, leaving 6 bases not matched to a gene. CDR3 sequence reads: CASSAWDRENEQFF. CDR3 DNA: TGTGCCAGTAGTGCCTGGGACAGGGAAAATGAGCAGTTCTTC.

In its sample, this clone was seen once. CDR3 in DNA: TGTGCCAGCAGTGATAGTCGTGAAAAACTGTTTTTT. Protein: CASSDSREKLFF. J is TRBJ1-4 and V is TRBV2; D remains ambiguous. Trimming shortened V by 3 bases and J by 7 bases, and 6 bases separated the two germline ends. The germline CDR1 and CDR2 sequences are SNHLY and FYNNEI. The CDR3 extends over 12 amino acids.

This clone was recorded at least ten times. The chain employs TRBV13 and TRBJ1-2, with D possibly matching TRBD1 (6 bases). The V end was cut by 4 bases, the J end by 0 bases, with 15 bases between. Germline CDR1 and CDR2: PRHDT and FYEKMQ (reference sequence). CDR3 length equals 16 residues. This CDR3 reads CASSSFGTPSNYGYTF. CDR3 in DNA: TGTGCCAGCAGCTCATTTGGGACACCTTCTAACTATGGCTACACCTTC.

CDR3 protein: CAISRDPNYGYTF. The CDR3 DNA reads as TGTGCCATCAGCCGGGATCCGAACTATGGCTACACCTTC. The chain combines TRBV10-3 with TRBJ1-2; D remains ambiguous. V was clipped by 6 bases and J by 2 bases, with 10 bases between them. Germline V gene sequence: CDR1 ENHRY, CDR2 SYGVKD. The CDR3 is 13 amino acids.

This clone is a singleton in its sample. This chain connects TRBV3-1 (or the pseudogene TRBV3-2) to TRBJ1-2, with 7 bases matching TRBD1. Trimming at V came to 4 bases and at J to 3 bases, leaving 8 bases not matched to a gene. CDR3 length: 15 amino acids. The V gene's germline CDR1 is LGHDT and CDR2 YNNKEL (reference sequence). This CDR3 reads CASSLSTGTDYGYTF. As DNA, the CDR3 is TGTGCCAGCAGCCTATCAACCGGGACAGACTATGGCTACACCTTC.